This T cell receptor beta chain was retrieved from a study of blood T cell repertoires in COVID-19. The CDR3 runs 15 residues. V lost 2 bases and J lost 3; bases outside the gene matches: 3. CDR1 SGHVS and CDR2 FQNEAQ come from the germline V gene. In the original workflow: Reference gene primers were amplified, and this amplification served to estimate nucleated cell counts. Sequencing used immunoSEQ multiplex PCR; TCRdb keeps in-frame clones, though not all of them. V and J calls and clone size come straight from that table; D and trimming were deduced from the DNA. The sample contains around 300,000 clones, about 82% of which appear only once.

What was sequenced was peripheral blood. This TCR was recovered from a woman aged 45-65 years with active or convalescent COVID-19. The chain recombines TRBV7-8 with TRBJ2-7; TRBD1 aligns across 11 bases. CDR3 amino acids: CASSLSGTGGYEQYF. CDR3 DNA sequence: TGTGCCAGCAGCTTAAGCGGGACAGGGGGCTACGAGCAGTACTTC.